Following are 17 T cell receptor beta chains from one sample sequenced in a study of T cell repertoires in cytomegalovirus infection. TCRdb reprocessed the reads via MiXCR and lists one record per CDR3 protein. Here the sample spans about 110,000 distinct CDR3 sequences, approximately 45% being singletons. These TCRs are of unknown antigen specificity. The specimen comprised CD8+ T cells from cultured PBMCs, sampled from culture after CMV antigen stimulation. These TCRs come from a human donor in good health (CMV status not recorded). Some clones in this sample may be carry-over from other donors' samples.

The chain is built from TRBV6-2 or TRBV6-3 and TRBJ1-5; TRBD1 is a possible D gene (6 bases). This CDR3 has 13 amino acids. Between the trimmed V and J ends, which lost 2 bases and 9 bases, there was a span of 11 bases. Germline CDR1 reads MNHEY; CDR2 reads SVGEGT. CDR3 sequence: CASSYGGAGPQHF. CDR3 nucleotides: TGTGCCAGCAGTTACGGGGGCGCGGGGCCCCAGCATTTT.

This clonotype was picked up a small number of times. The chain is built from TRBV4-1 and TRBJ1-1; TRBD1 matches at 8 bases. The CDR3 extends over 16 amino acids. Germline CDR1 MGHRA, CDR2 YSYEKL. The J segment lost 6 bases and the V segment lost 4 bases, leaving 13 bases of the junction unmatched. This CDR3 reads CASSLTRGQVGPEAFF. The DNA of the CDR3 is TGCGCCAGCAGCCTGACCAGGGGGCAAGTAGGCCCTGAAGCTTTCTTT.

This clonotype turned up a few times. This sequence joins TRBV7-6 and TRBJ2-4; 12 bases are shared with TRBD2. Germline CDR1 SGHVS, CDR2 FNYEAQ. The CDR3 sequence is 16 residues long. J gave up 0 bases and V 5 bases, and 2 bases lay outside the gene matches. The chain's CDR3 is CASSRTSGKAKNIQYF. The CDR3 region has the DNA TGTGCCAGCAGCCGGACTAGCGGGAAAGCCAAAAACATTCAGTACTTC. The full variable domain, completed using reference TRBV7-6 and TRBJ2-4, is GAGVSQSPRYKVTKRGQDVALRCDPISGHVSLYWYRQALGQGPEFLTYFNYEAQQDKSGLPNDRFSAERPEGSISTLTIQRTEQRDSAMYRCASSRTSGKAKNIQYFGAGTRLSVL.

This clonotype has only a few counts. The CDR3 is CSARDSTGQGLGGYTF. For the CDR3, the DNA is TGCAGTGCTAGAGATTCTACGGGACAGGGTTTGGGAGGCTACACCTTC. The gene calls are TRBV20-1 and TRBJ1-2, with TRBD1 matching over 9 bases. Trimming at V came to 0 bases and at J to 8 bases, leaving 13 bases not matched to a gene. CDR1 is DFQATT, CDR2 SNEGSKA, per germline (reference sequence). CDR3 length equals 16 residues.

The rearrangement uses TRBV5-4 and TRBJ1-1, with D perhaps matching TRBD1 (5 bases). V dropped 1 base and J dropped 0 bases, with 7 bases sitting between them. Looked up from germline, CDR1 is SGHNT and CDR2 is YYREEE (reference sequence). This CDR3 is built from 14 residues. DNA of the CDR3: TGTGCCAGCAGCTTGCCGGGACTGAACACTGAAGCTTTCTTT. Translated, it gives CASSLPGLNTEAFF.

The CDR3 loop is CASSDSGGPRADTQYF. CDR3 coding DNA: TGTGCCAGCAGCGATAGCGGGGGGCCACGCGCAGATACGCAGTATTTT. The chain couples TRBV11-3 to TRBJ2-3, with 10 bases that match TRBD2. The germline gives CDR1 SGHNT, CDR2 YENEEA. This CDR3 is built from 16 residues. The V and J ends lost 5 bases and 4 bases, in that order; junction bases with no gene match: 9.

This clonotype showed up many times. The V and J genes are TRBV7-6 and TRBJ2-7, with TRBD2 identical over 14 bases. The CDR3 is 17 amino acids. Unmatched junction bases numbered 13, after V lost 5 bases and J lost 7 bases. Germline V gene data show CDR1 as SGHVS and CDR2 as FNYEAQ. The CDR3 sequence is CASSGSGTSGGSDEQYF. Written as DNA, the CDR3 is TGTGCCAGCAGCGGCTCCGGGACTAGCGGGGGATCGGATGAGCAGTACTTC.

The chain uses TRBV12-3 or TRBV12-4 and TRBJ2-1, with no clear D. V was trimmed by 3 bases and J by 8 bases, leaving 14 bases between them. This CDR3 has 14 residues. The CDR3, as DNA: TGTGCCAGCAGTTTTAGGACGCCAGAGGATGAGCAGTTCTTC. Its protein is CASSFRTPEDEQFF.

This clonotype was observed a single time. The rearrangement joins TRBV7-8 to TRBJ2-7; 8 nucleotides align to TRBD1. The J segment lost 6 bases and the V segment lost 4 bases, leaving 2 bases of the junction unmatched. The CDR3 runs to 12 residues. The germline gives CDR1 SGHVS, CDR2 FQNEAQ. CDR3 DNA: TGTGCCAGCAGCTCGGACAGGGTCGAGCAGTACTTC. Amino acid sequence: CASSSDRVEQYF.

This clonotype was seen a single time. The chain couples TRBV27 to TRBJ2-7; 9 nucleotides agree with TRBD1. Trimming removed 4 bases from V and 6 bases from J; junction bases left unmatched: 7. There are 14 residues in the CDR3. Germline V lookup: CDR1 MNHEY, CDR2 SMNVEV (reference sequence). This CDR3 is CASSWGQGTGEQYF. The CDR3 region has the DNA TGTGCCAGCAGTTGGGGACAGGGTACGGGCGAGCAGTACTTC.

The chain employs TRBV27 and TRBJ2-5; maybe TRBD2 (5 bases). V shed 7 bases and J shed 0 bases, with 15 bases lying between them. CDR1 MNHEY and CDR2 SMNVEV come from the germline V gene (reference sequence). This CDR3 contains 15 residues. The CDR3 is CASKVEGSYQETQYF. The CDR3 bases are TGTGCCAGCAAGGTTGAAGGGAGCTACCAAGAGACCCAGTACTTC.

This clonotype has a handful of counts. The chain uses TRBV27 and TRBJ2-7; TRBD2 matches at 12 bases. Germline-derived CDR1 and CDR2 are MNHEY and SMNVEV (reference sequence). J lost 7 bases, V lost 5 bases, and 18 bases had no gene match. This CDR3 comprises 18 residues. The CDR3 is CASSTRTSGTSARMEQYF. As DNA, the CDR3 is TGTGCCAGCAGTACCCGGACTAGCGGGACGTCCGCACGGATGGAGCAGTACTTC.

CDR3 amino acids: CASGHFSGTSGMSTDTQYF. In nucleotides, the CDR3 is TGTGCTAGTGGGCACTTTTCCGGGACTAGCGGGATGAGCACAGATACGCAGTATTTT. V gene TRBV12-5 combines with J gene TRBJ2-3; 13 bases align to TRBD2. Germline-derived CDR1 and CDR2 are LGHNT and FRNRAP. This CDR3 spans 19 amino acids. J gave up 0 bases and V 6 bases, and 12 bases lay outside the gene matches.

This clonotype was found a few times. The chain carries TRBV5-4 and TRBJ1-2; D uncertain. V was cut by 0 bases and J by 4 bases, with 16 bases left in between. This CDR3 region has 16 residues. Germline assignment: CDR1 SGHNT and CDR2 YYREEE (reference sequence). As DNA, the CDR3 is TGTGCCAGCAGCTTGGCCCACAGCGAAATTGTCTATGGCTACACCTTC. This codes for CASSLAHSEIVYGYTF.

The chain links TRBV19 to TRBJ2-5; TRBD1 is a possible D gene (5 bases). Germline CDR1 reads LNHDA; CDR2 reads SQIVND (reference sequence). Between the trimmed V and J ends, which lost 5 bases and 4 bases, there was a span of 11 bases. This CDR3 contains 13 residues. CDR3 protein: CASSPDSGETQYF. CDR3 bases: TGTGCCAGTAGTCCCGACAGTGGAGAGACCCAGTACTTC.

This clonotype turned up a few times. This chain uses TRBV19 with TRBJ2-7; D might be TRBD2 (5 bases). The V gene's germline CDR1 is LNHDA and CDR2 SQIVND (reference sequence). There are 13 residues in the CDR3. Trimming left V 3 bases short and J 3 bases short, with 9 bases between. The CDR3 here is CASSMYSGYEQYF. CDR3 nucleotide sequence: TGTGCCAGTAGTATGTACAGCGGCTACGAGCAGTACTTC.

This rearrangement joins TRBV6-1 to TRBJ2-1; perhaps TRBD2 as D (5 bases). Trimming took 4 bases from V and 5 from J, leaving 18 bases between them. The germline V gene has CDR1 MNHNS and CDR2 SASEGT. This CDR3 region has 16 residues. DNA for the CDR3: TGTGCCAGCAGTGCCCTTAGCGTATCTCTGGACAATGAGCAGTTCTTC. Translating gives CASSALSVSLDNEQFF.